Listed below are T cell receptor beta chains from one sample, sequenced in a study of somatic mutations in cytotoxic T cells in rheumatoid arthritis. Libraries were prepared by immunoSEQ multiplex PCR; TCRdb keeps only in-frame clonotypes and omits some of them. The data contain roughly 20,000 clones, 70% to 80% of them singletons. What was sequenced was CD8+ T cells sorted from blood. Every receptor here comes from a man aged 55 to 70 in good health. CDR3s leave out the opening cysteine and the closing phenylalanine or tryptophan. Fields, in order: V gene, CDR3 protein.

v_gene: TRBV14
CDR3aa: ASSQVAGAGSYEQY

v_gene: TRBV6-5
CDR3aa: ASSPRDYYEQY

v_gene: TRBV4-1
CDR3aa: ASSQDQGYSTDTQY

v_gene: TRBV30
CDR3aa: ALTGGRGTEAF

v_gene: TRBV5-6
CDR3aa: ASSLRQGEAF

v_gene: TRBV7-9
CDR3aa: ASSLGGQGPY

v_gene: TRBV18
CDR3aa: ASSHRGRLAGPYNEQF

v_gene: TRBV12-5
CDR3aa: ASGLDRDQPQH

v_gene: TRBV6-5
CDR3aa: ASSLRLAGEGEQF

v_gene: TRBV4-3
CDR3aa: ASSQDSSLSYEQY

v_gene: TRBV27
CDR3aa: AGGSSYNEQF

v_gene: TRBV6-1
CDR3aa: ASKETESGQPQH

v_gene: TRBV15
CDR3aa: ATSIRTSGGWNEQF

v_gene: TRBV2
CDR3aa: AISDRNNQPQH

v_gene: TRBV4-3
CDR3aa: ASSQDLAGVVTDTQY

v_gene: TRBV6-6
CDR3aa: ASSSRRDEQY

v_gene: TRBV7-8
CDR3aa: ASSLSAGNEQF

v_gene: TRBV6-5
CDR3aa: ASSYSEGSNQPQH

v_gene: TRBV25-1
CDR3aa: ASSPRDSTYEQY

v_gene: TRBV27
CDR3aa: ASSSGGLYNEQF

v_gene: TRBV5-6
CDR3aa: ASSAETGLGYEQY

v_gene: TRBV6-5
CDR3aa: ASSRTSRSTGELF

v_gene: TRBV28
CDR3aa: ASYPLGGGPYNEQF

v_gene: TRBV29-1
CDR3aa: SAGVDYGYT

v_gene: TRBV27
CDR3aa: ASQGLTNTEAF

v_gene: TRBV13
CDR3aa: ASSGAGVQETQY

v_gene: TRBV5-4
CDR3aa: ASSLSSSYEQY

v_gene: TRBV30
CDR3aa: AWSELGGRVTQY

v_gene: TRBV23-1
CDR3aa: ASSQSPLRSGKEEQY

v_gene: TRBV18
CDR3aa: ASSLSGSGETQY

v_gene: TRBV7-9
CDR3aa: ASSLEAGGLNTQY

v_gene: TRBV4-1
CDR3aa: ASSQGESNQPQH

v_gene: TRBV2
CDR3aa: ASTASRSYEQY

v_gene: TRBV4-1
CDR3aa: ASSQIAGGYNEQF

v_gene: TRBV29-1
CDR3aa: SVRDRTNSPLH

v_gene: TRBV18
CDR3aa: ASSPAGALLNTEAF

v_gene: TRBV30
CDR3aa: AWSVSSSAAKNIQY

v_gene: TRBV4-3
CDR3aa: ASSQDNRAIPNYGYT

v_gene: TRBV7-9
CDR3aa: ASSLEGQGTDTQY

v_gene: TRBV5-1
CDR3aa: ASSPTQGVYNSPLH

v_gene: TRBV5-4
CDR3aa: ASSLVQPGGETQY

v_gene: TRBV6-1
CDR3aa: ASRRLAGNTGELF

v_gene: TRBV21-1
CDR3aa: ASSKVGNREYEQY

v_gene: TRBV27
CDR3aa: ASSPGTPDYNEQF

v_gene: TRBV15
CDR3aa: ATSSARGGSTDTQY

v_gene: TRBV25-1
CDR3aa: ASALGTGVYNEQF

v_gene: TRBV6-1
CDR3aa: ASHTGQRNTEAF

v_gene: TRBV6-1
CDR3aa: ASSESRVWEKLF

v_gene: TRBV9
CDR3aa: ASSVSGEETQY

v_gene: TRBV7-8
CDR3aa: ASSLGAVGGNTIY

v_gene: TRBV6-4
CDR3aa: ASSDSSGGADTGELF

v_gene: TRBV4-1
CDR3aa: ASSQVEASTDTQY

v_gene: TRBV7-2
CDR3aa: ASSLRGQETQY

v_gene: TRBV25-1
CDR3aa: ASKQGNTEAF